What follows describes a single T cell receptor (beta chain). What this receptor recognizes is not known. No per-base quality is available; no much larger clone lies one base away. The entire isolated RNA was reverse transcribed using the High Capacity cDNA Reverse Transcription Kit, and thus expressed TCRB transcripts were sequenced. Deep immunoSEQ sequencing was applied to naive, central memory and regulatory T cell samples, giving an average of approximately 4 million total reads per sample. Sorted cells were lysed in RLT buffer and RNA was extracted with DNase-treated RNeasy Micro or Mini kits, depending on cell number. To prevent cross-contamination, each cell subset was processed individually, whereas patient and healthy donor samples were processed jointly. TCRB sequences were amplified from cDNA with the immunoSEQ multiplex PCR, producing 87-bp fragments spanning the CDR3 region. Sequencing of the amplicons was done on the Illumina HiSeq platform. Per the authors' processing: PCR bias was corrected computationally using synthetic template baselines, and reads within Hamming distance 2 were collapsed, with unmergeable singletons discarded. Reads were aligned to IMGT to assign V, D and J genes, CDR3 length, and insertions or deletions at six rearrangement sites. Clonotype counts were normalized to sorted cell number within each subset before computing true diversity and Gini coefficients with the tcR R package. The overlap coefficient, calculated on TCRB nucleotide sequences, was used to quantify repertoire sharing. As a proxy for the pre-selection repertoire, out-of-frame TCRB sequences from naive cells were analyzed. TCRdb mirrors the immuneACCESS table, restricted to in-frame sequences. Some clones are absent from its copies; in checked studies, under half trace to an unresolved V gene, and the reason for the others is unknown. That table gives V, J and clone size, and the DNA gave D and trimming. For this sample there are 350,000 to 450,000 clones; roughly 16% appear just once. Approximately 0.02% of the sample goes to the ten largest clones.

The data stem from a study of beta chain features in type 1 diabetes (dated by TCRdb to the late 2010s). For the study in its entirety: No differences in mean age, gender distribution, total cell number or subset yield were found between patients and healthy donors. A total of 107,917,701 sorted cells were examined across all samples, and the number of cells per subset was strongly correlated with RNA yield. The study compared TCRB repertoires of sorted circulating CD4+ T cell subsets between recently diagnosed type 1 diabetes patients and matched healthy donors. Regulatory and stem cell-like memory subsets were isolated from only 8 patients and roughly 8 healthy donors, whereas naive and central memory subsets came from all 30 or so donors.

Paper-wide results and their limitations: Fewer insertions and more nucleotide deletions at VDJ recombination sites were observed in patients with type 1 diabetes, implying thymic rearrangement abnormalities. Naive, central memory and regulatory TCRB repertoires appeared to be more similar among patients than among healthy donors. Because cDNA rather than genomic DNA was sequenced, highly expressing activated cells could have been over-represented, although no difference in activation and CD3 levels was found between groups. HLA sub-analyses involved small numbers of individuals, so any influence of HLA type on TCRB rearrangement remained unresolved. PCR might favor shorter templates, but patient and control samples were amplified and corrected together, so any skew would affect both groups equally. In all four CD4+ subsets, TCRB CDR3 length was moderately but significantly shorter in type 1 diabetes patients.

CDR1 and CDR2 are read off the germline V gene as MDHEN and SYDVKM. Inclusive of the bounding cysteine and phenylalanine, the CDR3 is 13 residues long. The retained sequence is limited to the CDR3, 39 bases, with the frame set at the first base. V is cut by 5 bases and J by 5 bases, and the space between the germline ends is 10 bases. Each donor gave one peripheral blood draw, averaging approximately 120 mL, which was collected into heparinised tubes. Using a panel that included CD45RO, CCR7, CD25, CD127, CD95 and CD27, naive, central memory, regulatory and stem cell-like memory CD4+ T cells were sorted on a BD FACSAria II. Purity was above 95% for every sorted population. PBMCs were isolated immediately by Lymphoprep density gradient centrifugation and stained directly without culture. To minimize batch effects, samples were stained and sorted in pairs, one healthy donor with one patient per experiment.

The receptor was derived from a woman between 18 and 30 years old in good health. Sequenced input: naive CD4+ T cells from blood. The cell subset or site label for this specimen denotes: true naive CD4+ T cells. The receptor chain draws on TRBV28 and TRBJ1-5; the best D guess is TRBD1, with 6 bases matching. The CDR3 here reads CASSVDRDQPQHF. The nucleotide sequence is given as TGTGCCAGCAGTGTGGACAGAGATCAGCCCCAGCATTTT.